This paragraph reports one TCR beta chain. This entry belongs to a study of sequential checkpoint blockade in melanoma. Overall study context: Randomization was 1:1 between first-line nivolumab→ipilimumab and ipilimumab→nivolumab. Maintenance nivolumab came after either treatment sequence.

Data came from immunoSEQ multiplex PCR; TCRdb stores just in-frame clones and leaves some out. The sample consists of 17,000 or so clones, over 60% of them appearing once. Treatment in this sample: randomized to nivolumab then ipilimumab (arm A) or the reverse (arm B). DNA-damaging chemotherapy had not been given to any patient beforehand. Sorted cells were live CD3+CD8+, lacking CD19 and CD56, from PBMCs. The CDR3 runs 18 residues. CDR1 and CDR2 from the germline V gene are MDHEN and SYDVKM. The V end was cut by 3 bases, the J end by 6 bases, with 26 bases between. The rearrangement joins TRBV28 to TRBJ2-5; D may be TRBD2 (6 bases). Sequencing was performed on CD8+ T cells sorted from blood (inferred from file names), taken from a patient given nivolumab and ipilimumab in sequence. This clonotype was obtained from a human donor with melanoma. CDR3 amino acids: CASSFPRLVGKIGQTQYF. The CDR3 coding sequence is TGTGCCAGCAGTTTTCCGAGACTAGTTGGCAAGATAGGTCAGACCCAGTACTTC.